The clone carrying this T cell receptor beta chain appeared a single time. The source of the sample is a study of blood T cell repertoires in COVID-19. Across the whole study: Acute and convalescent COVID-19 samples came from the United States, Italy and Spain.

The protocol was immunoSEQ multiplex PCR, while the TCRdb copy is restricted to in-frame clones and leaves out a portion. The data show more than 200,000 clones, roughly 86% seen once. V dropped 5 bases and J dropped 1; count of bases not matched to a gene: 9. This CDR3 spans 18 amino acids. CDR1 and CDR2 from the germline V gene are SGHAT and FQNNGV. The chain uses TRBV11-2 and TRBJ1-3; 12 nucleotides line up with TRBD1. This sequence originates from a woman aged 55-75 years with COVID-19, enrolled during active disease. Sequenced: peripheral blood. The CDR3 region has the DNA TGTGCCAGCAGCGCTTCCGGGACAGGGGGCGTATCTGGAAACACCATATATTTT. It yields the protein CASSASGTGGVSGNTIYF.